This TCR beta chain was sequenced during a study of blood T cell repertoires in COVID-19. At the level of the study: T cells, B-cell-depleted T cells, or PBMCs provided the cDNA or gDNA that served as material.

This table comes from immunoSEQ multiplex PCR, and its TCRdb copy is limited to in-frame clones, with some not included. In the table there are more than 300,000 clones, over 80% of which are singletons. The sequenced sample consisted of PBMCs or T cells enriched from blood (not recorded which). This receptor was obtained from a woman aged 45-59 years who had recovered from COVID-19.

The CDR3 nucleotides read TGCAGCGTTGTCCCGGGACAGGGGGCGAGGGCTTTCTTT. Amino acid sequence: CSVVPGQGARAFF. This chain uses TRBV29-1 with TRBJ1-1, with TRBD1 matching over 12 bases. The CDR3 spans 13 residues. Germline CDR1 is SQVTM and CDR2 is ANQGSEA. After removal of 4 bases from V and 11 bases from J, the junction contained 8 bases not matched to a gene.